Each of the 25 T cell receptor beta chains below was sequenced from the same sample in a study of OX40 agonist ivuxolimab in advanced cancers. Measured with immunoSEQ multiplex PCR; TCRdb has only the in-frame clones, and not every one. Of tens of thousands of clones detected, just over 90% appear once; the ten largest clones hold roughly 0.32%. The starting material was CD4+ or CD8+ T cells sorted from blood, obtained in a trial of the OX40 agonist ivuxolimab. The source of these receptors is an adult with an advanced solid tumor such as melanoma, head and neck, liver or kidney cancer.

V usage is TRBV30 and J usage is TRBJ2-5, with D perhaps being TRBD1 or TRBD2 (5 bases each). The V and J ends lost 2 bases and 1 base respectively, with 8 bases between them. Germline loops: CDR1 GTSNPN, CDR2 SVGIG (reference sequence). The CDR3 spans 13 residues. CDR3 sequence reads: CAWSLGTQETQYF. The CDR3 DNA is TGTGCCTGGAGTTTAGGGACCCAAGAGACCCAGTACTTC.

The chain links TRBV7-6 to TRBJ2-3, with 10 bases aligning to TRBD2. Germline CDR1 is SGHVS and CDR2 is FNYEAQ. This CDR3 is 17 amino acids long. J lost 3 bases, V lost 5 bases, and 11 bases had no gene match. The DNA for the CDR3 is TGTGCCAGCAGCGAACGGGGACCTAGCGGGAGTACAGATACGCAGTATTTT. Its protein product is CASSERGPSGSTDTQYF.

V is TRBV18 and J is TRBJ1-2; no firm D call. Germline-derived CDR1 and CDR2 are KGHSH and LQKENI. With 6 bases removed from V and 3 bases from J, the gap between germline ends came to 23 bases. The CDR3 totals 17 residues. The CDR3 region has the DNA TGTGCCAGCTCGCAACGGACTCCTTTCAAGCAGGACTATGGCTACACCTTC. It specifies CASSQRTPFKQDYGYTF.

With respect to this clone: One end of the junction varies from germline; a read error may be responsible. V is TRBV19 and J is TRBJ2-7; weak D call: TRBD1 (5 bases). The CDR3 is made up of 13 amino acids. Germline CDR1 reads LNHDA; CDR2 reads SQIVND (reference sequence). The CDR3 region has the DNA TGTGCCAGTAGTATAGGCAGGGCCTACGATCAGTACTTC. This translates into CASSIGRAYDQYF.

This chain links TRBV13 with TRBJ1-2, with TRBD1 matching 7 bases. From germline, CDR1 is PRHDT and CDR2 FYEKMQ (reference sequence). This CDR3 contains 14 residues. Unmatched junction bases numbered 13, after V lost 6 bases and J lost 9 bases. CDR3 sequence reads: CASSSRDSQLRYTF. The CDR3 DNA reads TGTGCCAGCAGTTCCCGGGACAGCCAACTCCGCTACACCTTC.

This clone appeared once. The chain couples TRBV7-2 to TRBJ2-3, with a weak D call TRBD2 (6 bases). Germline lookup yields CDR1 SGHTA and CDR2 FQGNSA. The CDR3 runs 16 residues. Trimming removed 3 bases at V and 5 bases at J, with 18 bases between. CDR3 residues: CASSFRGVQAGDTQYF. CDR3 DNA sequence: TGTGCCAGCAGCTTTCGTGGGGTTCAAGCGGGAGATACGCAGTATTTT.

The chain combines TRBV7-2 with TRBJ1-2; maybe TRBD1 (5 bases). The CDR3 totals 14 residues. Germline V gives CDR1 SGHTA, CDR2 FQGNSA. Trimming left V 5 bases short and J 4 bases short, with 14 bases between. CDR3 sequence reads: CASSPGTPGYGYTF. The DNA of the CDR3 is TGTGCCAGCAGCCCCGGGACCCCTGGCTATGGCTACACCTTC.

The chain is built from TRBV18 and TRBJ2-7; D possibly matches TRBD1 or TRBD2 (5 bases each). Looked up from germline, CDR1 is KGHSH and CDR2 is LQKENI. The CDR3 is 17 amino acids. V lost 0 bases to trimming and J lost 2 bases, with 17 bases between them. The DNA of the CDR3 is TGTGCCAGCTCACCACCCACGGGGACGGACGCGACCTACGAGCAGTACTTC. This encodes CASSPPTGTDATYEQYF.

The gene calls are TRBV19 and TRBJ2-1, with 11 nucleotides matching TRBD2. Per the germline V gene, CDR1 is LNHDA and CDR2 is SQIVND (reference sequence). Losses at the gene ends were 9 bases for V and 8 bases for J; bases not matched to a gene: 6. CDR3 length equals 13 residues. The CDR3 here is CASRLAGWDEQFF. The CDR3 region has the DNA TGTGCCAGCCGACTAGCGGGATGGGATGAGCAGTTCTTC.

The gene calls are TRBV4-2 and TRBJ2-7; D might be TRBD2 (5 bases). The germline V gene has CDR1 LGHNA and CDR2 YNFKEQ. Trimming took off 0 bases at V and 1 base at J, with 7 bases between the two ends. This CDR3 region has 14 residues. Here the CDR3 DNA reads TGTGCCAGCAGCCAAGATTGGACTTCCTACGAGCAGTACTTC. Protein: CASSQDWTSYEQYF.

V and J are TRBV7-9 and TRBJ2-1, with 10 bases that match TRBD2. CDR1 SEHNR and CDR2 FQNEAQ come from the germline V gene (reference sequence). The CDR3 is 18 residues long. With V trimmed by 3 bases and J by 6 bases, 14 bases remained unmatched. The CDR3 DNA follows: TGTGCCAGCAGCTTTGGACTAAGCGGGAGGGCCGCAGTCAATGAGCAGTTCTTC. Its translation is CASSFGLSGRAAVNEQFF. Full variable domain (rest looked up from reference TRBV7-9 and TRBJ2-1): DTGVSQNPRHKITKRGQNVTFRCDPISEHNRLYWYRQTLGQGPEFLTYFQNEAQLEKSRLLSDRFSAERPKGSFSTLEIQRTEQGDSAMYLCASSFGLSGRAAVNEQFFGPGTRLTVL.

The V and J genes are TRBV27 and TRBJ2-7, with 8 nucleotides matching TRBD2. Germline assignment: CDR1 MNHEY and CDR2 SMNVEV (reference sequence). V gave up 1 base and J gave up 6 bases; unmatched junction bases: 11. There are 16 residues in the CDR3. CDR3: CASSLYFRGAGGEQYF. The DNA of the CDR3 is TGTGCCAGCAGTTTATATTTTCGGGGGGCGGGGGGCGAGCAGTACTTC.

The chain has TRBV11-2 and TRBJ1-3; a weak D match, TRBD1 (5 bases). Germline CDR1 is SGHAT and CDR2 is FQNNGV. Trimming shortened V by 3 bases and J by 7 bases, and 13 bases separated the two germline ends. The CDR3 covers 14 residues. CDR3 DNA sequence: TGTGCCAGCAGCTTCCAGGGAAAACTTAACACCATATATTTT. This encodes CASSFQGKLNTIYF.

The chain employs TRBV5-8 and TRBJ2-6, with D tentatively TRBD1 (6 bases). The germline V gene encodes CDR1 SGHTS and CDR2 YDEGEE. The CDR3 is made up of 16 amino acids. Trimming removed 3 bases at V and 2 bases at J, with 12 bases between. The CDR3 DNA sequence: TGTGCCAGCAGCTCCGTAGCAGGGGCTGGGGCCAACGTCCTGACTTTC. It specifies CASSSVAGAGANVLTF.

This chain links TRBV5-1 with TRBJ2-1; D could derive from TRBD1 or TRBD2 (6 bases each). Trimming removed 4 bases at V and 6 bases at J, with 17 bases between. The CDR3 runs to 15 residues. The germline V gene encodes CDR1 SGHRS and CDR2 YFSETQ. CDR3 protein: CASSSLGGTGNEQFF. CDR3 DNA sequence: TGCGCCAGCAGCAGCCTAGGGGGGACGGGCAATGAGCAGTTCTTC.

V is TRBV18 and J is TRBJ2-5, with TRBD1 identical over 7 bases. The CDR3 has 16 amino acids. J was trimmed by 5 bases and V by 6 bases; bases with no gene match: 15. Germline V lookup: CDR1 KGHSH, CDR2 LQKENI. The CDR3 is CASSRDRTGLGETQYF. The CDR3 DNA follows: TGTGCCAGCTCGCGAGATCGGACAGGACTGGGGGAGACCCAGTACTTC.

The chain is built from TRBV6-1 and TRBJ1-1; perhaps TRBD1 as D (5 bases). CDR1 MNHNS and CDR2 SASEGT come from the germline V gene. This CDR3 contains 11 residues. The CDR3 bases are TGTGCGACAGAAGCCAACACTGAAGCTTTCTTT. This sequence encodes CATEANTEAFF.

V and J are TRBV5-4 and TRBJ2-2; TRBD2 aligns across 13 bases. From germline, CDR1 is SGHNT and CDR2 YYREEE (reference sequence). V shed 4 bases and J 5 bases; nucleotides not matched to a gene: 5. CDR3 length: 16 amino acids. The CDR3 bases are TGTGCCAGCAGCCCCGGGACTAGCGGGATAACCGGGGAGCTGTTTTTT. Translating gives CASSPGTSGITGELFF.

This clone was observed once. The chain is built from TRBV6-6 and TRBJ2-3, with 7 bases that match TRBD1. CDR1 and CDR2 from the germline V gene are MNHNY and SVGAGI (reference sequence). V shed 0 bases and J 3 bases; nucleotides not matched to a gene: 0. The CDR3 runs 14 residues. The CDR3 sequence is CASSYSTGTDTQYF. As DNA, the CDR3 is TGTGCCAGCAGTTACTCGACAGGGACAGATACGCAGTATTTT.

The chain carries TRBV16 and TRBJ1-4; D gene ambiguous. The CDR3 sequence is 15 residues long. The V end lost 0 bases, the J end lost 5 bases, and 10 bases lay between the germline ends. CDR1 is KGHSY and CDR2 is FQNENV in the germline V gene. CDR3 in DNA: TGTGCCAGCAGCCAATCGAGGCAGAGCAATGAAAAACTGTTTTTT. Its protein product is CASSQSRQSNEKLFF. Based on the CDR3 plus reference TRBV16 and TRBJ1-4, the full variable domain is GEEVAQTPKHLVRGEGQKAKLYCAPIKGHSYVFWYQQVLKNEFKFLISFQNENVFDETGMPKERFSAKCLPNSPCSLEIQATKLEDSAVYFCASSQSRQSNEKLFFGSGTQLSVL.

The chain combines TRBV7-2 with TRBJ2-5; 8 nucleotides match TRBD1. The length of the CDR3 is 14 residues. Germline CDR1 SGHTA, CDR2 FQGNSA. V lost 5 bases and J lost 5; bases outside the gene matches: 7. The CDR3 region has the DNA TGTGCCAGCAGCCCTCAGGGGGCGGGTGAGACCCAGTACTTC. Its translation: CASSPQGAGETQYF.

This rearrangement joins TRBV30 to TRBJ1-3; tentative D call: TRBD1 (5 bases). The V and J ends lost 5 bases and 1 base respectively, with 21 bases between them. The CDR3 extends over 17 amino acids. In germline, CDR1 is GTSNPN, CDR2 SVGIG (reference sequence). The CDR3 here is CAWATGTVGGSGNTIYF. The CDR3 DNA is TGTGCCTGGGCGACCGGGACCGTCGGTGGGTCTGGAAACACCATATATTTT.

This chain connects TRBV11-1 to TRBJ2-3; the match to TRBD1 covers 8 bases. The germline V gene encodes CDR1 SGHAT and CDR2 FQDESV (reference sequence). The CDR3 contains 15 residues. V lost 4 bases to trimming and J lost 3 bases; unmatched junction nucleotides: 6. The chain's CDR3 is CASSSNRGITDTQYF. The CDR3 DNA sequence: TGTGCCAGCAGCTCCAACAGGGGGATAACAGATACGCAGTATTTT.

The CDR3 bases are TGCGCCAGCAGCTTGGGGGGACTCTCCCGGGATACGCAGTATTTT. Its translation: CASSLGGLSRDTQYF. The chain couples TRBV5-1 to TRBJ2-3; D may be TRBD2 (6 bases). The CDR3 has 15 amino acids. The V end lost 0 bases, the J end lost 6 bases, and 14 bases lay between the germline ends. Germline lookup yields CDR1 SGHRS and CDR2 YFSETQ.

CDR3 region: CASSLTLTGDYEQYF. Here the CDR3 DNA reads TGCGCCAGCAGCTTGACTCTGACAGGAGACTACGAGCAGTACTTC. The rearrangement uses TRBV5-1 and TRBJ2-7; tentatively, D is TRBD1 (6 bases). The CDR3 has 15 amino acids. V was pared by 1 base and J by 3 bases, with 14 bases between. CDR1 is SGHRS and CDR2 is YFSETQ in the germline V gene. The full variable domain, rest sourced from reference TRBV5-1 and TRBJ2-7, is KAGVTQTPRYLIKTRGQQVTLSCSPISGHRSVSWYQQTPGQGLQFLFEYFSETQRNKGNFPGRFSGRQFSNSRSEMNVSTLELGDSALYLCASSLTLTGDYEQYFGPGTRLTVT.